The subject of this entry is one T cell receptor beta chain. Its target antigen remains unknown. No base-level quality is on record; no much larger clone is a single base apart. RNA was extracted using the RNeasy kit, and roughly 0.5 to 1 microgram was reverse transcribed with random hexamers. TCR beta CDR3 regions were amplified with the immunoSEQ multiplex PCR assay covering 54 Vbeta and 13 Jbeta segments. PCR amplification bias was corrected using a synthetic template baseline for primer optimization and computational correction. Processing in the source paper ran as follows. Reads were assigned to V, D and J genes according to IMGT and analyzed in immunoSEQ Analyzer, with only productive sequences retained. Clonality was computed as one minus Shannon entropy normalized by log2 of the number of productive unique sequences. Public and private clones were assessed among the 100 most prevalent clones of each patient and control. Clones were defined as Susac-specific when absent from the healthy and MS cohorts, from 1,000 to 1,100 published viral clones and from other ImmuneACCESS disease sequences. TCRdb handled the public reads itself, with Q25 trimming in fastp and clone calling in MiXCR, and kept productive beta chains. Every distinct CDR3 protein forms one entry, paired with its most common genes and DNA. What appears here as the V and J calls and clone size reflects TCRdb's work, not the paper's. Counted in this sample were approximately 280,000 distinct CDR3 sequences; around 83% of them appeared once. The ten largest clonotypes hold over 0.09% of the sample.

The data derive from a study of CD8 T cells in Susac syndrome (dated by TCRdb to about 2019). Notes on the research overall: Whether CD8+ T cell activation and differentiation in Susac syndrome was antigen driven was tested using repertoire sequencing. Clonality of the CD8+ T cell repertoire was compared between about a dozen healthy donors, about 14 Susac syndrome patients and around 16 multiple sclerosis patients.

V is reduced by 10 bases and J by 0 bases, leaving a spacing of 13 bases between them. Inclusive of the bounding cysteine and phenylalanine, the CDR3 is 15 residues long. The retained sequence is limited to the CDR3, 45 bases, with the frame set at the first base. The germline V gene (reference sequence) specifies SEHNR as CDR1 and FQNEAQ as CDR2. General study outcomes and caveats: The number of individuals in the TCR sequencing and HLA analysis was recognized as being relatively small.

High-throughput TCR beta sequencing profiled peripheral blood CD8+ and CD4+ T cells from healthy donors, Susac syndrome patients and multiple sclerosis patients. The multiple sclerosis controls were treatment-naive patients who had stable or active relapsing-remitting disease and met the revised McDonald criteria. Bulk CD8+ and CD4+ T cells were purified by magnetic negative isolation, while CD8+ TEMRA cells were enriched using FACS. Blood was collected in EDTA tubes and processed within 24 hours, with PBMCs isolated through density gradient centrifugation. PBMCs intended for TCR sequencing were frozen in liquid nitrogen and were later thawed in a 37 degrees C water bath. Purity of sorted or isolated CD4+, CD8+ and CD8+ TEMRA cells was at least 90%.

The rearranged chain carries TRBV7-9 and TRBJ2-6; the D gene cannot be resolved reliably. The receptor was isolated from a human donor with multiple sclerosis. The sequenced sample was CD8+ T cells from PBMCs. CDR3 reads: CATIGRFSGANVLTF. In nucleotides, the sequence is TGTGCCACAATTGGGCGTTTCTCTGGGGCCAACGTCCTGACTTTC.